This note documents a single TCR beta chain sequence. Its antigen remains unidentified. Qualities for individual bases were not recorded, and no much larger clone is one base off. Ophthalmopathy patients had moderately to severely active disease, Clinical Activity Score of at least 3, NOSPECS grade of at least 4, and duration under 3 months. Patients with uncontrolled infections, other autoimmune diseases, pregnancy or lactation were excluded. Diagnoses were established on the basis of clinical symptoms, serum thyroxine and TRAb, thyroid ultrasound, and orbital computed tomography. Ficoll-Paque density gradient centrifugation was used to isolate PBMCs from about 9 ml of fresh peripheral blood. Total RNA was extracted using Trizol reagent, and RNA quality was assessed on an Agilent 2100 Bioanalyzer. From cysteine to phenylalanine, the CDR3 is 14 amino acids long. Only the CDR3 region is kept as DNA, spanning 42 bases read in frame from base 1. According to the germline V gene, CDR1 reads SGHTA and CDR2 reads FQGNSA. The germline ends are 16 bases apart after V is trimmed by 0 bases and J by 11 bases.

The sample originates from a study of T cells in Graves' hyperthyroidism and ophthalmopathy (dated by TCRdb to between 2017 and 2020). A note on the overall study: Peripheral blood was sampled at the time of initial diagnosis, prior to any treatment. A discovery cohort of about a hundred patients, fewer than 50 with Graves' ophthalmopathy and 55 to 60 with stable Graves' hyperthyroidism, was used to find distinguishing TCR V-J signatures. Prospective prediction of ophthalmopathy was tested in an independent validation cohort of fewer than 20 hyperthyroidism patients and 17 patients who later progressed to ophthalmopathy. For training and testing, the approximately 92 patients in the discovery cohort were randomly divided in a 7:3 ratio. In more than 5 Graves' hyperthyroidism patients, the study also compared T-cell repertoires from thyroid tissue with T-cell repertoires from blood. Following sampling, methimazole starting at 30 mg daily was given to hyperthyroidism patients, and high-dose intravenous methylprednisolone was given to ophthalmopathy patients. The paper reports TCR Vbeta CDR3 sequencing of about 140 peripheral blood samples: approximately 41 ophthalmopathy, fewer than 80 hyperthyroidism and around 17 progressor patients.

Amplification of TCR beta CDR3 regions was carried out from RNA transcripts. For the first round of RT-PCR on the TCR CDR3, the HTBI primer set was used together with the Qiagen OneStep RT-PCR kit. Libraries were constructed in a second round of multiplex PCR, after which size selection and purification were performed. Sequencing of the libraries was done on an Illumina HiSeq2000 using paired-end 100 bp reads. In the source study's methods: SOAPnuke was used to process the raw data, with reads discarded if the reads contained adapters or uncalled bases, had a mean Phred below 15, or lacked an exact constant-primer or identifier match. High-quality paired reads were merged with COPE v1.2.5, and unique nucleotide sequences were defined as clonotypes. Clonotypes were aligned to IMGT TRBV, TRBD and TRBJ reference segments using MiTCR v1.1. Only V-J combinations with frequency above 0.0001, covering 99.2% of repertoires, were analysed. The TCS score was defined as the ratio of F50 (clonal expansion) to E x V (chaos), calculated using BLOSUM62-based TCRdist between CDR3 peptides within each V-J. Welch's t-statistics and random forest reduced 500 to 550 V-J features to 13, which were used in a naive Bayes classifier (R e1071). TCRdb reprocessed the public reads (quality trimming at Q25 with fastp, clone calling with MiXCR) and kept in-frame beta chains. Each entry merges the rows of one CDR3 protein and shows their most common DNA and genes. TCRdb assigned the V and J calls; the authors' analysis was not used. This sample comprises fewer than 700,000 distinct CDR3 sequences, about a sixth of them detected only once. The ten top clones hold roughly 15% of the sample.

Findings and caveats that apply to the study as a whole: A 13 V-J signature model separated ophthalmopathy from stable hyperthyroidism, with about 90% sensitivity and 81.08% specificity in cross-validation and 80%/75% in testing. Blood samples also contained most of the expanded thyroid clonotypes (frequency above 0.001), which suggests that blood repertoires may reflect thyroid immune responses. Sample size was not statistically predetermined, and blinding of investigators to group allocation was not performed. In validation, progression to ophthalmopathy was predicted by the model with 65% to 71% sensitivity and roughly 72% specificity, a median of roughly 6 months before onset.

This TCR was recovered from a woman aged 18-30 years with Graves' ophthalmopathy. The sample was blood. The chain uses TRBV7-2 and TRBJ1-1, with the D gene too uncertain to name. CDR3 loop: CASSLALAANWAFF. In nucleotide form, the sequence is TGTGCCAGCAGCTTAGCGCTAGCGGCTAATTGGGCTTTCTTT.